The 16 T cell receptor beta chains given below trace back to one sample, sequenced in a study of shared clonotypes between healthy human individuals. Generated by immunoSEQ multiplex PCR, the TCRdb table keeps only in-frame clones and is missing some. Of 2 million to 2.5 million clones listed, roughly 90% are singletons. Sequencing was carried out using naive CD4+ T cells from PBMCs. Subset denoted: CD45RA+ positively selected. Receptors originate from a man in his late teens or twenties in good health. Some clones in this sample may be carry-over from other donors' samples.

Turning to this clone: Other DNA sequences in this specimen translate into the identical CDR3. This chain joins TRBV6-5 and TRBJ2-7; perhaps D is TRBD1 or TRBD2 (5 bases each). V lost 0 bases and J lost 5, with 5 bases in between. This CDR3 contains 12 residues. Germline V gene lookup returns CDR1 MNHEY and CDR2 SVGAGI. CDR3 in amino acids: CASSYSGDEQYF. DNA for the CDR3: TGTGCCAGCAGTTACTCGGGGGACGAGCAGTACTTC.

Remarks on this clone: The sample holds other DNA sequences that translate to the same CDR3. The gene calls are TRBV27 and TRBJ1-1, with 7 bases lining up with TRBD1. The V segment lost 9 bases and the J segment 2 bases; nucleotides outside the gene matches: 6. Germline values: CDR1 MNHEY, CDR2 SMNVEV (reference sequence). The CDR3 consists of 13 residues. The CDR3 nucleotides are TGTGCCAGTAGGACAGGCGATAACACTGAAGCTTTCTTT. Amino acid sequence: CASRTGDNTEAFF.

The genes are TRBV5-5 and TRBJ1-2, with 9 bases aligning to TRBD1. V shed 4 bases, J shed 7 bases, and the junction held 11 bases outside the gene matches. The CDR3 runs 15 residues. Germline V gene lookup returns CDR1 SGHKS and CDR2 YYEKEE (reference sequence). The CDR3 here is CASSLWVRDRVGYTF. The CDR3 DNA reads TGTGCCAGCAGCCTCTGGGTCCGGGACAGGGTTGGCTACACCTTC. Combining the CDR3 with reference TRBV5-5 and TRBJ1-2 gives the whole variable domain DAGVTQSPTHLIKTRGQQVTLRCSPISGHKSVSWYQQVLGQGPQFIFQYYEKEERGRGNFPDRFSARQFPNYSSELNVNALLLGDSALYLCASSLWVRDRVGYTFGSGTRLTVV.

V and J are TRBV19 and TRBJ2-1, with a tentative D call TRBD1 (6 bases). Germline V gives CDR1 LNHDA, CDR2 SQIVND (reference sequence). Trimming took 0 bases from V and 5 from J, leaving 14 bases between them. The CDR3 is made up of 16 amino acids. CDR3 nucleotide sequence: TGTGCCAGTAGTATAGAGGGGGCAGGGATCAACAATGAGCAGTTCTTC. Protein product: CASSIEGAGINNEQFF.

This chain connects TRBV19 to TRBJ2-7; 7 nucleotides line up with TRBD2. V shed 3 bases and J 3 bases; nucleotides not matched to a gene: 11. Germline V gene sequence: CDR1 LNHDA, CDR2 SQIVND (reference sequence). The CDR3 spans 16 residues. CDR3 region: CASSIRAASGNYEQYF. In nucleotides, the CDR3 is TGTGCCAGTAGTATTAGAGCGGCTAGCGGAAACTACGAGCAGTACTTC. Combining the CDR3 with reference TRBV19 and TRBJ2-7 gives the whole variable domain DGGITQSPKYLFRKEGQNVTLSCEQNLNHDAMYWYRQDPGQGLRLIYYSQIVNDFQKGDIAEGYSVSREKKESFPLTVTSAQKNPTAFYLCASSIRAASGNYEQYFGPGTRLTVT.

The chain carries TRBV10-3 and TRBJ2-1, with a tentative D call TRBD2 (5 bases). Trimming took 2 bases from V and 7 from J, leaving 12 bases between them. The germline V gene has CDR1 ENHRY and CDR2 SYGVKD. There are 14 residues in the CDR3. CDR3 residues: CAISESHRRNEQFF. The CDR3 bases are TGTGCCATCAGTGAGAGTCACCGGAGGAATGAGCAGTTCTTC.

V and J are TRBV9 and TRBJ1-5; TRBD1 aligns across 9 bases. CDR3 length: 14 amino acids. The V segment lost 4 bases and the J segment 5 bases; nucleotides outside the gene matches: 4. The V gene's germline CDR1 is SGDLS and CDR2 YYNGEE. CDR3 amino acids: CASSTGGGHQPQHF. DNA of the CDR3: TGTGCCAGCAGCACAGGGGGCGGTCATCAGCCCCAGCATTTT.

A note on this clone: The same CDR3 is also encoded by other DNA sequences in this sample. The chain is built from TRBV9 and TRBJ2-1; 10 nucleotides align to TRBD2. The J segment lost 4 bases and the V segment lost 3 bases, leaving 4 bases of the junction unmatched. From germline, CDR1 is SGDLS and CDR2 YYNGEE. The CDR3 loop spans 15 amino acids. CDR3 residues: CASSALAGVYNEQFF. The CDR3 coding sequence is TGTGCCAGCAGCGCCCTAGCGGGGGTATACAATGAGCAGTTCTTC.

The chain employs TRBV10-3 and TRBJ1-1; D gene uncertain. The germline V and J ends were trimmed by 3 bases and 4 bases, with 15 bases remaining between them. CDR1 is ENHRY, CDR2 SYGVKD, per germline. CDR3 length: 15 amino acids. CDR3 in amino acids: CAISDFNPGSTEAFF. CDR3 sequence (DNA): TGTGCCATCAGTGATTTCAACCCGGGAAGCACTGAAGCTTTCTTT.

CDR3 sequence (DNA): TGTGCCAGCAGTGCCCGGTTAGCGGGAGCCAAAAACATTCAGTACTTC. Translated, it gives CASSARLAGAKNIQYF. The chain is built from TRBV28 and TRBJ2-4; 7 bases map to TRBD2. Per the germline V gene, CDR1 is MDHEN and CDR2 is SYDVKM. With 5 bases clipped from V and 0 bases from J, the junction kept 7 bases outside the gene matches. This CDR3 is 16 amino acids long.

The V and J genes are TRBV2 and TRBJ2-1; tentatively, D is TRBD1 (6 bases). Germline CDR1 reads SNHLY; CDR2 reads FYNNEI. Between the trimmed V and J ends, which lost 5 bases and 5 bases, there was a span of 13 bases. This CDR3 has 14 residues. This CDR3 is CASSLQGPHNEQFF. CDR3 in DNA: TGTGCCAGCAGTCTTCAGGGGCCACACAATGAGCAGTTCTTC.

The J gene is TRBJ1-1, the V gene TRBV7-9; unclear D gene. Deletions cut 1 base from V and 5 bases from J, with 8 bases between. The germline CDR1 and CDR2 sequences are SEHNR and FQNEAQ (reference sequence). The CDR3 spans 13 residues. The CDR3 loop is CASSLGEDTEAFF. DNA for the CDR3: TGTGCCAGCAGCTTAGGGGAGGATACTGAAGCTTTCTTT.

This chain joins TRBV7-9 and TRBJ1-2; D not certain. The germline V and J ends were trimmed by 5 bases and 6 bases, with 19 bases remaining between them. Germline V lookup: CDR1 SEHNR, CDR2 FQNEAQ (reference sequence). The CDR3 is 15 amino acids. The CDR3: CASSTVNTGKDGYTF. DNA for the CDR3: TGTGCCAGCAGCACCGTAAACACCGGTAAGGATGGCTACACCTTC. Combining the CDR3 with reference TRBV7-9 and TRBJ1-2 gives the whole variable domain DTGVSQNPRHKITKRGQNVTFRCDPISEHNRLYWYRQTLGQGPEFLTYFQNEAQLEKSRLLSDRFSAERPKGSFSTLEIQRTEQGDSAMYLCASSTVNTGKDGYTFGSGTRLTVV.

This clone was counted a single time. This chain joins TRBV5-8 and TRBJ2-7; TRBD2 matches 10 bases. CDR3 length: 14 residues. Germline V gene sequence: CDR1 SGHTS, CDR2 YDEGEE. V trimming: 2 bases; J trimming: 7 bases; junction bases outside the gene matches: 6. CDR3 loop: CASSLAGGPFEQYF. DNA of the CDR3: TGTGCCAGCAGCTTAGCGGGAGGGCCATTTGAGCAGTACTTC. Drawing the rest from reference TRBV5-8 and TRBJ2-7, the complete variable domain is EAGVTQSPTHLIKTRGQQATLRCSPISGHTSVYWYQQALGLGLQFLLWYDEGEERNRGNFPPRFSGRQFPNYSSELNVNALELEDSALYLCASSLAGGPFEQYFGPGTRLTVT.

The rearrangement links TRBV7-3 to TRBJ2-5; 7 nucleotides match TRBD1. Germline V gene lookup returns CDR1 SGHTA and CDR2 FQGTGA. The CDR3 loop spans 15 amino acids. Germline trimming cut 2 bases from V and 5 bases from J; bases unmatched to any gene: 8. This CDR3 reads CASSLGQARRETQYF. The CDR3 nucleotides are TGTGCCAGCAGCTTAGGACAGGCCCGGCGGGAGACCCAGTACTTC.

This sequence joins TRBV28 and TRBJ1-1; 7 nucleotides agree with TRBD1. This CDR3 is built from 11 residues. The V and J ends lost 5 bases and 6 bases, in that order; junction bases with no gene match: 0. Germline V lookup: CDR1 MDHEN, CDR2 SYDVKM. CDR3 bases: TGTGCCAGCAGTACAGGGGCTGAAGCTTTCTTT. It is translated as CASSTGAEAFF.